Listed below are T cell receptor beta chains from one sample, sequenced in a study of T cell responses to AZD1222 COVID-19 vaccine. The table came from immunoSEQ multiplex PCR; TCRdb's copy has only in-frame clones and leaves some out. The data contain 100,000 to 120,000 clones, roughly 93% of them singletons. The material sequenced was peripheral blood, taken 28 days after the second AZD1222 dose. These receptors all come from an adult who received the AZD1222 COVID-19 vaccine. CDR3s include the opening cysteine and the closing phenylalanine or tryptophan. D genes are given only for firm matches. Clone size is not always given. Where it is, it says once, few, many or a class for expanded clones.

d_call j_call v_call clone_size cdr3_aa cdr3_nt
TRBD1 TRBJ2-1 TRBV2 - CASTDRGPYNEQFF TGTGCCAGCACGGACAGGGGACCCTACAATGAGCAGTTCTTC
TRBD1 TRBJ1-2 TRBV2 once CACGRWTGLDGYTF TGTGCCTGCGGACGCTGGACAGGACTGGATGGCTACACCTTC
- TRBJ1-2 TRBV9 - CASSATGTAQSYTF TGTGCCAGCAGCGCCACGGGGACTGCTCAAAGCTACACCTTC
- TRBJ1-2 TRBV30 - CAWTTAGGYGYTF TGTGCCTGGACCACAGCTGGAGGCTATGGCTACACCTTC
TRBD2 TRBJ2-5 TRBV19 - CASSGLAGARTQYF TGTGCCAGTAGCGGACTAGCGGGGGCCCGGACCCAGTACTTC
- TRBJ1-2 TRBV5-4 - CASSLVGPANYGYTF TGTGCCAGCAGCTTGGTCGGACCTGCTAACTATGGCTACACCTTC
- TRBJ1-5 TRBV6-2/TRBV6-3 - CASSPVLREGNQPQHF TGTGCCAGCAGCCCAGTGCTTAGGGAGGGCAATCAGCCCCAGCATTTT
- TRBJ2-5 TRBV5-4 - CASSPAGETQYF TGTGCCAGCAGCCCAGCGGGAGAGACCCAGTACTTC
TRBD2 TRBJ2-5 TRBV19 once CASGRGTQETQYF TGTGCCAGTGGGCGGGGGACCCAAGAGACCCAGTACTTC
TRBD1 TRBJ2-7 TRBV27 - CASSLSKGDSSYEQYF TGTGCCAGCAGTTTATCGAAGGGGGACAGCTCCTACGAGCAGTACTTC
TRBD1 TRBJ1-2 TRBV5-1 - CASSLGDPGTGVWYGYTF TGCGCCAGCAGCTTGGGGGACCCCGGGACAGGGGTGTGGTATGGCTACACCTTC
- TRBJ1-1 TRBV14 - CASRGGTTEAFF TGTGCCAGCAGAGGAGGGACCACTGAAGCTTTCTTT
- TRBJ2-2 TRBV4-1 - CASSQGRLRNPNTGELFF TGCGCCAGCAGCCAAGGCAGGCTGCGTAACCCCAACACCGGGGAGCTGTTTTTT
TRBD1 TRBJ1-5 TRBV5-8 - CASSPGTESYSNQPQHF TGTGCCAGCAGCCCAGGGACAGAAAGTTATAGCAATCAGCCCCAGCATTTT
TRBD2 TRBJ2-1 TRBV27 few CASVAGVVNEQFF TGTGCCAGCGTAGCGGGAGTGGTCAATGAGCAGTTCTTC
TRBD1 TRBJ2-5 TRBV18 once CASSRGQGFFTEETQYF TGTGCCAGCTCTCGAGGACAGGGCTTCTTTACTGAGGAGACCCAGTACTTC
- TRBJ1-2 TRBV12-2 - CASRPYRAGYGYTF TGTGCAAGTCGCCCGTACAGGGCCGGGTATGGCTACACCTTC
TRBD2 TRBJ2-3 TRBV5-1 once CASSTGTSTDTQYF TGCGCCAGCAGCACCGGGACTAGTACAGATACGCAGTATTTT
- TRBJ1-2 TRBV18 - CVSSPGVGSTYGYTF TGTGTCAGCTCACCAGGGGTGGGCTCCACCTATGGCTACACCTTC
- TRBJ1-5 TRBV18 - CASSPESPDPSNQPQHF TGTGCCAGCTCACCAGAGTCCCCGGACCCTAGCAATCAGCCCCAGCATTTT
TRBD1 TRBJ1-6 TRBV5-4 once CASSLDPVTGKWNSPLHF TGTGCCAGCAGTCTAGATCCGGTGACAGGGAAGTGGAATTCACCCCTCCACTTT
- TRBJ2-1 TRBV6-4 - CASSSARAGEQFF TGTGCCAGCAGTTCGGCAAGGGCGGGTGAGCAGTTCTTC
- TRBJ2-2 TRBV7-8 - CASSLLEGANTGELFF TGTGCCAGCAGCTTACTCGAGGGGGCGAACACCGGGGAGCTGTTTTTT
TRBD1 TRBJ1-3 TRBV5-4 - CASSLEEGARNTIYF TGTGCCAGCAGCTTGGAAGAGGGGGCTAGAAACACCATATATTTT
- TRBJ2-7 TRBV12-5 few CASGLVRGKREIYEQYF TGTGCTAGTGGTTTGGTACGAGGTAAAAGGGAGATCTACGAGCAGTACTTC
- TRBJ2-7 TRBV27 few CARDQTPTYEQYF TGTGCCAGGGACCAGACTCCCACCTACGAGCAGTACTTC
- TRBJ1-6 TRBV27 - CASNPTGPGAALHF TGTGCCAGCAACCCGACAGGACCCGGAGCGGCCCTCCACTTT
- TRBJ1-5 TRBV7-8 - CASKGSSNQPQHF TGTGCCAGCAAAGGGTCCAGCAATCAGCCCCAGCATTTT
TRBD1 TRBJ2-7 TRBV7-9 - CASSRTGGSYEQYF TGTGCCAGCAGTCGGACAGGGGGCTCCTACGAGCAGTACTTC